Listed below are T cell receptor beta chains from one sample, sequenced in a study of blood T cell repertoires in COVID-19. This table comes from immunoSEQ multiplex PCR, and its TCRdb copy is limited to in-frame clones, with some not included. The sample lists about 180,000 clones, 88% occurring once. The sample was PBMCs or T cells enriched from blood (not recorded which). The receptors come from a woman in her late teens or twenties who had recovered from COVID-19. Each CDR3 is given with its conserved first and last residue. A D gene is named only where the DNA matches it firmly. For some rows the clone size is stated as once, few or many, or as a class when expanded; others skip it.

clone size	D gene	J gene	CDR3 length	V gene	CDR3 protein	CDR3 DNA
NA	TRBD2	TRBJ2-7	12	TRBV6-1	CASLAGDGEQYF	TGTGCCAGCCTAGCGGGGGACGGCGAGCAGTACTTC
medium-sized	NA	TRBJ1-6	13	TRBV6-2/TRBV6-3	CASSIRENSPLHF	TGTGCCAGCAGCATTCGAGAGAATTCACCCCTCCACTTT
few	NA	TRBJ2-7	14	TRBV7-3	CASSSKTYGDEQYF	TGTGCCAGCAGCTCAAAGACTTACGGGGACGAGCAGTACTTC
NA	TRBD2	TRBJ2-7	15	TRBV6-1	CASSEIAGRPYEQYF	TGTGCCAGCAGTGAAATAGCGGGACGCCCCTACGAGCAGTACTTC
NA	TRBD1	TRBJ2-2	18	TRBV13	CASSQAQGDLLNTGELFF	TGTGCCAGCAGCCAGGCCCAGGGGGACCTCCTGAACACCGGGGAGCTGTTTTTT
NA	NA	TRBJ1-2	11	TRBV19	CASSTVYGYTF	TGTGCCAGTAGTACAGTCTATGGCTACACCTTC
few	NA	TRBJ2-3	11	TRBV28	CASIQGDTQYF	TGTGCCAGCATCCAGGGGGATACGCAGTATTTT
NA	NA	TRBJ1-4	14	TRBV6-1	CASSEQGSNEKLFF	TGTGCCAGCAGTGAACAGGGTTCAAATGAAAAACTGTTTTTT
NA	TRBD1	TRBJ2-7	14	TRBV7-7	CASSSGQVGYEQYF	TGTGCTAGCAGCTCGGGACAGGTCGGCTACGAGCAGTACTTC
NA	TRBD2	TRBJ2-5	15	TRBV7-9	CASSLPMGGQETQYF	TGTGCCAGCAGCCTTCCAATGGGGGGGCAAGAGACCCAGTACTTC
NA	NA	TRBJ1-1	14	TRBV2	CASSDRSMNTEAFF	TGTGCCAGCAGTGACAGATCCATGAACACTGAAGCTTTCTTT
NA	NA	TRBJ2-1	15	TRBV7-9	CASSSGLQPDNEQFF	TGTGCCAGCAGCTCCGGACTCCAACCAGACAATGAGCAGTTCTTC